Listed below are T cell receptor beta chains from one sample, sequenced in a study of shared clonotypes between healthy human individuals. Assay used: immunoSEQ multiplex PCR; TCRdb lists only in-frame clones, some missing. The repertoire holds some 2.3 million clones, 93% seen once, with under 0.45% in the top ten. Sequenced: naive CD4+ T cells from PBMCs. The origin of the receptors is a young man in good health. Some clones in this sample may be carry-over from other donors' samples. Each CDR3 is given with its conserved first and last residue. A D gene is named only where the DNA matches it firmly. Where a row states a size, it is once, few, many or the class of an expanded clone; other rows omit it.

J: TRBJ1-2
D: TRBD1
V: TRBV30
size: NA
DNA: TGTGCCTTTTTTAACACAGGGGGAGGCTATGGCTACACCTTC
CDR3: CAFFNTGGGYGYTF

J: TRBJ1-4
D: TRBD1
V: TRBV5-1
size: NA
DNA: TGCGCCAGCAGGATGGGGACAGGGGATGAAAAACTGTTTTTT
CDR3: CASRMGTGDEKLFF

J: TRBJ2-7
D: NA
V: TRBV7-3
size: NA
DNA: TGTGCCAGCAGCTCTGGACGGTACGAGCAGTACTTC
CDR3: CASSSGRYEQYF

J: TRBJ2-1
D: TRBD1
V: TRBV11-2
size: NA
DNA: TGTGCCAGCAGCTTTCGGACAGGGGCGGGTGAGCAGTTCTTC
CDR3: CASSFRTGAGEQFF

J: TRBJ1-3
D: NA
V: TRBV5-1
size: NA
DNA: TGCGCCAGCAGCCCCTTCCAGGGGACCTCTGGAAACACCATATATTTT
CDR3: CASSPFQGTSGNTIYF

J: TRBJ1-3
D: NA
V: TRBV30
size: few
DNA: TGTGCCTGGACCACCTCTTTCGGGAACACCATATATTTT
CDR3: CAWTTSFGNTIYF

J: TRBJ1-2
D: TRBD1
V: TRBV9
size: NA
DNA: TGTGCCAGCAGCGACGGATCCGGGACAGTCTATGGCTACACCTTC
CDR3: CASSDGSGTVYGYTF

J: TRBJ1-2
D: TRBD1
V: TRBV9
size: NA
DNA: TGTGCCAGCAGCGTGGACAGGAACTATGGCTACACCTTC
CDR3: CASSVDRNYGYTF

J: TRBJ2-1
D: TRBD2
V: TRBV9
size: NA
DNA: TGTGCCAGCAGTCCTTGGAGCGGGAGCTCCTACAATGAGCAGTTCTTC
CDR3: CASSPWSGSSYNEQFF

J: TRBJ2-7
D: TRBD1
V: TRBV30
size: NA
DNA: TGTGCCTGGACTAGGCGGACAGGCAACAAACGCTCTTCCTACGAGCAGTACTTC
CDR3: CAWTRRTGNKRSSYEQYF

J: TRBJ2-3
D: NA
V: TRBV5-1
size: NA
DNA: TGCGCCAGCCGACGGTGGGGGACAGATACGCAGTATTTT
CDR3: CASRRWGTDTQYF

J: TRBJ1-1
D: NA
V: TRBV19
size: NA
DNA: TGTGCCAGTAGTTACGGACGGGTGAACACTGAAGCTTTCTTT
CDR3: CASSYGRVNTEAFF

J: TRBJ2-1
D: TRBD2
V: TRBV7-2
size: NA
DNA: TGTGCCAGCAGCTTAGTGCGGGAGGCCCGCAATGAGCAGTTCTTC
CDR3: CASSLVREARNEQFF

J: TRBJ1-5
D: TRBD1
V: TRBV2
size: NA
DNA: TGTGCCAGCAGTGATGGGACAGGGGTTGGTCAGCCCCAGCATTTT
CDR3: CASSDGTGVGQPQHF

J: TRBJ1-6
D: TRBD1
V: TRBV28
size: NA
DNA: TGTGCCAGCAGTCTAACGTTACCCCGGGACAGTAATTCACCCCTCCACTTT
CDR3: CASSLTLPRDSNSPLHF

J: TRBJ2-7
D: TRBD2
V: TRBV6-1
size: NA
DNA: TGTGCCAGCGCGCCGGGAGGGTACGAGCAGTACTTC
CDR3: CASAPGGYEQYF

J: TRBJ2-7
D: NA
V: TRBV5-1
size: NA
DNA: TGCGCCAGCAGCTTGTTATCGGAGAACTCCTACGAGCAGTACTTC
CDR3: CASSLLSENSYEQYF

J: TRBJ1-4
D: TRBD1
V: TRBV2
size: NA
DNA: TGTGCCACCCGGACAGGGGGCCTCCGGAGGGAAAAACTGTTTTTT
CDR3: CATRTGGLRREKLFF

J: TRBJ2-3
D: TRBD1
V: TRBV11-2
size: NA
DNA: TGTGCCAGCAGCTTAACGACAGGGACAGATACGCAGTATTTT
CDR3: CASSLTTGTDTQYF

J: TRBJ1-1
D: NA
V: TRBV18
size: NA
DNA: TGTGCCAGCTCACCAGGTCAGGCCGGACCTGAAGCTTTCTTT
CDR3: CASSPGQAGPEAFF

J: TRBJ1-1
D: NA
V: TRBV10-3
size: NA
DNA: TGTGCCATCAGCCAGGCTCACGGGGTCACTGAAGCTTTCTTT
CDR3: CAISQAHGVTEAFF

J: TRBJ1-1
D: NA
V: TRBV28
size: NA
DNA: TGTGCCAGTTGTGGGGTTGGGTCGTATGAAGCTTTCTTT
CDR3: CASCGVGSYEAFF

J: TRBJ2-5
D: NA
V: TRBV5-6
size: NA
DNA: TGTGCCAGCAGCGTGCGTAGGAGGGCATTAGAGACCCAGTACTTC
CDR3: CASSVRRRALETQYF

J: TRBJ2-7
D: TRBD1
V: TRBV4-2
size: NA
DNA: TGTGCCAGCAGCCACGGGGACAGTCGGGAGCAGTACTTC
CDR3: CASSHGDSREQYF

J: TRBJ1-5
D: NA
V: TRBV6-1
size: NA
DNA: TGTGCCACTACACCCGGCCAGCCCCAGCATTTT
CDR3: CATTPGQPQHF

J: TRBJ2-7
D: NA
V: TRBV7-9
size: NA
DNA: TGTGCTACAGCGGTTGGAGGGGGGAACGAGCAGTACTTC
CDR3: CATAVGGGNEQYF

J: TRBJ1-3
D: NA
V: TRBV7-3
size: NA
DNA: TGTGCCAGCAGCTCCACTGGAGGGTTTGGAAACACCATATATTTT
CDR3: CASSSTGGFGNTIYF

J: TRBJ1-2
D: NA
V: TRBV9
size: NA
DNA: TGTGCCAGCAGCGTAGTAGCAGGGAATGGCTACACCTTC
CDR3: CASSVVAGNGYTF

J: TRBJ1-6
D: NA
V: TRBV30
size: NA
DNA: TGTGCCTGGAGTGTAATGTCGGGTGGGGATAATTCACCCCTCCACTTT
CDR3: CAWSVMSGGDNSPLHF

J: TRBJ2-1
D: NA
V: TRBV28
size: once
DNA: TGTGCCAGCAAGGTCGGTCGGGATGAGCAGTTCTTC
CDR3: CASKVGRDEQFF

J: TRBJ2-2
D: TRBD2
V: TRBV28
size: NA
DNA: TGTGCCAGCAGCCCGGGACTAGCAACCCCCTCCGGGGAGCTGTTTTTT
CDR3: CASSPGLATPSGELFF

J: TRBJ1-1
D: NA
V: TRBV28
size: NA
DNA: TGTGCCAGCAGTTTCCACAGGGCGGAGAACACTGAAGCTTTCTTT
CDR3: CASSFHRAENTEAFF

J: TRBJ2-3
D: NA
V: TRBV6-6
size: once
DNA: TGTGCCAGCAGATGGACGGGGAGCACAGATACGCAGTATTTT
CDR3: CASRWTGSTDTQYF

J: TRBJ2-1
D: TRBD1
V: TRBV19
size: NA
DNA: TGTGCCAGTAGTCCCCGACCAGCGGGACAGGGCCATGAGCAGTTCTTC
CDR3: CASSPRPAGQGHEQFF

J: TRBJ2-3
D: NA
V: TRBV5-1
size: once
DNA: TGCGCCAGCAGCTTGGGGGATACCGGTACGCAGTATTTT
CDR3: CASSLGDTGTQYF

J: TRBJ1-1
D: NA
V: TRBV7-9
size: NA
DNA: TGTGCCAGCAGCCTGGGGGGGGCTGAAGCTTTCTTT
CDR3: CASSLGGAEAFF

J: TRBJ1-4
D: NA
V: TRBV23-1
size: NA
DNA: TGCGCCAGCAGTCAACCTTCTAACATTGACACTAATGAAAAACTGTTTTTT
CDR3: CASSQPSNIDTNEKLFF

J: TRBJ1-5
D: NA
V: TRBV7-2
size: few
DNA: TGTGCCAGCAGCGGACCCAACAGGGATCAGCCCCAGCATTTT
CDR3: CASSGPNRDQPQHF

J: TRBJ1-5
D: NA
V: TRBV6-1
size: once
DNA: TGTGCCAGCAGCGAACCAACCACAGGAGTGGGCAATCAGCCCCAGCATTTT
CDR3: CASSEPTTGVGNQPQHF

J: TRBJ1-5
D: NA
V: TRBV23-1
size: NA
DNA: TGCGCCAGCAGTCAATCACGGCAGTTCAATCAGCCCCAGCATTTT
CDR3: CASSQSRQFNQPQHF

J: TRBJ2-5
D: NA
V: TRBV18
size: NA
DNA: TGTGCCAGCTCCCTAAACCTCGGGTTCCAAGAGACCCAGTACTTC
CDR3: CASSLNLGFQETQYF

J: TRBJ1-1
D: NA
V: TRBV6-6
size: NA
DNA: TGTGCCAGCAGCTCAATCGGGGGGACTGAAGCTTTCTTT
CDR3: CASSSIGGTEAFF

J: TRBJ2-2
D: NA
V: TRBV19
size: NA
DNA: TGTGCCAGTAGTATGTTTACAGGGTACGACACCGGGGAGCTGTTTTTT
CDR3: CASSMFTGYDTGELFF

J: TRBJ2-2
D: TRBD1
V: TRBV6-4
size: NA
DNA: TGTGCCAGCAGTGAGTTTCCCGGACAGGGCAAAGAGCTGTTTTTT
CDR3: CASSEFPGQGKELFF

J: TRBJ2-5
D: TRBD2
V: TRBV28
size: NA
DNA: TGTGCCAGCAGTTTATTAACTAGCGTTGCAAGAGAGACCCAGTACTTC
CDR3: CASSLLTSVARETQYF

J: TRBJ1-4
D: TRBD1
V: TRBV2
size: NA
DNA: TGTGCCAGCAGCAAGGGGGCGCTAGATGAAAAACTGTTTTTT
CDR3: CASSKGALDEKLFF

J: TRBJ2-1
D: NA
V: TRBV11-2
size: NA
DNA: TGTGCCAGCAGCTTAGTAGGGAGGAATGAGCAGTTCTTC
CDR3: CASSLVGRNEQFF

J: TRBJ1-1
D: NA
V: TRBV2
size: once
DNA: TGTGCCAGCAGTGTGAAGGGATCGAACACTGAAGCTTTCTTT
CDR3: CASSVKGSNTEAFF

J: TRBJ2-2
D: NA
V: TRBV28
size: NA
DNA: TGTGCCAGCAGTTTTTTATCGAGGCTGGGCGGGGAGCTGTTTTTT
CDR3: CASSFLSRLGGELFF

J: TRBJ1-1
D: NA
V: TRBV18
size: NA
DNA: TGTGCCAGCTCACCGGGAGAAATGAACACTGAAGCTTTCTTT
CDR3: CASSPGEMNTEAFF

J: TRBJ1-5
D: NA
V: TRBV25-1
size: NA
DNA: TGTGCCAGCAGTGAATCTGGGGAGCGCAATCAGCCCCAGCATTTT
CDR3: CASSESGERNQPQHF

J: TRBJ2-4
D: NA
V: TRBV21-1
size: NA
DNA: TGTGCCAGCAGCAAATCCGGACAGAAAAACATTCAGTACTTC
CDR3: CASSKSGQKNIQYF

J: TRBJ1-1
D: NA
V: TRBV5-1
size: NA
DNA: TGCGCCAGCAGCTTGGCGGTTCGCACTGAAGCTTTCTTT
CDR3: CASSLAVRTEAFF

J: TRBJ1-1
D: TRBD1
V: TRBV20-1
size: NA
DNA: TGCAGTAGGACAGGCAACACTGAAGCTTTCTTT
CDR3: CSRTGNTEAFF

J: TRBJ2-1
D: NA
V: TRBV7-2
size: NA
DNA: TGTGCCAGCAGCTTACGCAATGAGCAGTTCTTC
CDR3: CASSLRNEQFF

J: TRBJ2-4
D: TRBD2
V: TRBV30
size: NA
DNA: TGTGCCTGGAGTGTTCCAGCGGGACTAAACATTCAGTACTTC
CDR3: CAWSVPAGLNIQYF

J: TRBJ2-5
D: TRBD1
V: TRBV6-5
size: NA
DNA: TGTGCCAGCGGTGGGACAGGGCCCAGGGAGACCCAGTACTTC
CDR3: CASGGTGPRETQYF

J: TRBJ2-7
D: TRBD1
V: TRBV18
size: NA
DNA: TGTGCCAGCTCACCACGAGGACAGGGAATTGGCGAGCAGTACTTC
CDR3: CASSPRGQGIGEQYF

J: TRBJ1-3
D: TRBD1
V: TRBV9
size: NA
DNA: TGTGCCAGCTCCACAGGGGTACAAGGAAACACCATATATTTT
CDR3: CASSTGVQGNTIYF

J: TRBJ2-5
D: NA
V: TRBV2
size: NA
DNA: TGTGCCAGCAGTGGTGGCGGCGGAGAGACCCAGTACTTC
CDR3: CASSGGGGETQYF